This passage covers 19 T cell receptor beta chains from one sample sequenced in a study of cytotoxic CD8 clonotypes in ibrutinib-treated CLL. Assay used: immunoSEQ multiplex PCR; TCRdb lists only in-frame clones, some missing. Of 150,000 to 250,000 clones listed, approximately 72% are singletons. The source material was PBMCs, sampled after 24 months of ibrutinib treatment. These receptors were taken from a human donor with chronic lymphocytic leukemia.

The chain has TRBV4-1 and TRBJ2-1; 9 bases are a match to TRBD2. CDR3 length equals 16 residues. The V and J ends lost 0 bases and 10 bases, in that order; junction bases with no gene match: 10. Per the germline V gene, CDR1 is MGHRA and CDR2 is YSYEKL. The CDR3 sequence is CASSQDRGLAQLEQFF. The CDR3 bases are TGCGCCAGCAGCCAAGATAGAGGACTAGCGCAACTCGAGCAGTTCTTC.

This clone occurred once. This sequence joins TRBV10-3 and TRBJ2-7; 7 bases line up with TRBD2. CDR1 and CDR2 (germline): ENHRY, SYGVKD. There are 13 residues in the CDR3. V trimming: 4 bases; J trimming: 4 bases; junction bases outside the gene matches: 4. The CDR3 loop is CAISGGGSYEQYF. The CDR3 nucleotides are TGTGCCATCAGTGGGGGCGGGAGTTACGAGCAGTACTTC.

V usage is TRBV29-1 and J usage is TRBJ2-1; no clear D gene. Trimming stripped 7 bases from V and 4 bases from J, with 8 bases between. Looked up from germline, CDR1 is SQVTM and CDR2 is ANQGSEA. This CDR3 is 11 amino acids long. The CDR3 DNA follows: TGCAGCGCTTCTGAGTACAATGAGCAGTTCTTC. This gives the protein CSASEYNEQFF.

This clone was observed a handful of times. The rearrangement joins TRBV27 to TRBJ2-7; 7 bases line up with TRBD1. CDR1 is MNHEY and CDR2 is SMNVEV in the germline V gene (reference sequence). The CDR3 consists of 12 residues. The V and J ends lost 4 bases and 4 bases, in that order; junction bases with no gene match: 1. CDR3 DNA sequence: TGTGCCAGCAGTTACAGGGGTTACGAGCAGTACTTC. It encodes CASSYRGYEQYF.

The CDR3 DNA follows: TGTGCCAGTAGTCCAGGGGGAGGGATCGCCTACGAGCAGTACTTC. Translating it yields CASSPGGGIAYEQYF. The chain is built from TRBV19 and TRBJ2-7; D could derive from TRBD1 or TRBD2 (7 bases each). Trimming stripped 5 bases from V and 2 bases from J, with 16 bases between. The CDR3 is 15 residues long. Germline V lookup: CDR1 LNHDA, CDR2 SQIVND (reference sequence).

The rearrangement links TRBV19 to TRBJ1-3; 11 nucleotides agree with TRBD1. V was clipped by 6 bases and J by 4 bases; unmatched bases: 8. There are 16 residues in the CDR3. Germline V gives CDR1 LNHDA, CDR2 SQIVND (reference sequence). The CDR3 reads CASRYGQGARGNTIYF. The CDR3 DNA reads as TGTGCCAGTAGATACGGACAGGGGGCGCGAGGAAACACCATATATTTT.

CDR3 amino acids: CASSPFPSRGANQPQHF. The CDR3 bases are TGCGCCAGCAGCCCGTTTCCCTCCAGGGGCGCCAATCAGCCCCAGCATTTT. The V gene is TRBV4-1, the J gene TRBJ1-5, with a tentative D call TRBD1 (6 bases). Trimming stripped 4 bases from V and 3 bases from J, with 19 bases between. The V gene's germline CDR1 is MGHRA and CDR2 YSYEKL. The CDR3 is 17 amino acids.

V and J are TRBV28 and TRBJ2-7, with 8 bases identical to TRBD2. After removal of 6 bases from V and 3 bases from J, the junction contained 10 bases not matched to a gene. Germline CDR1 is MDHEN and CDR2 is SYDVKM. The CDR3 spans 15 residues. The CDR3 DNA is TGTGCCAGCAGCGAGAGGACTAGCTCCCGCTACGAGCAGTACTTC. Amino acid sequence: CASSERTSSRYEQYF.

The chain employs TRBV19 and TRBJ2-1; 10 bases agree with TRBD2. The trim removed 5 bases at V and 7 bases at J, leaving 14 bases unmatched. Germline loops: CDR1 LNHDA, CDR2 SQIVND (reference sequence). The CDR3 consists of 17 residues. Here the CDR3 reads CASSASPSGSFGNEQFF. Here the CDR3 DNA reads TGTGCCAGTAGTGCCAGCCCTAGCGGGAGTTTTGGAAATGAGCAGTTCTTC.

This chain joins TRBV7-2 and TRBJ2-1; the D gene is possibly TRBD1 (6 bases). The CDR3 extends over 13 amino acids. Germline-derived CDR1 and CDR2 are SGHTA and FQGNSA. V dropped 5 bases and J dropped 5 bases, with 10 bases sitting between them. The CDR3 DNA reads as TGTGCCAGCAGCCGTGACAGGCACAATGAGCAGTTCTTC. Encoded protein: CASSRDRHNEQFF.

The chain employs TRBV28 and TRBJ2-1; 10 positions match TRBD2. This CDR3 has 16 amino acids. V gave up 2 bases and J gave up 5 bases; unmatched junction bases: 6. The germline CDR1 and CDR2 sequences are MDHEN and SYDVKM. This chain's CDR3 is CASSLRRLAGDNEQFF. The DNA of the CDR3 is TGTGCCAGCAGTTTAAGGCGTCTAGCGGGAGACAATGAGCAGTTCTTC.

In this sample, this clone turned up a few times. The chain uses TRBV7-9 and TRBJ1-5, with 7 bases aligning to TRBD1. The CDR3 length is 16 residues. The V and J ends lost 5 bases and 0 bases, in that order; junction bases with no gene match: 7. Germline V CDR1 and CDR2: SEHNR, FQNEAQ (reference sequence). The CDR3 region is CASSPGQADSNQPQHF. CDR3 DNA sequence: TGTGCCAGCAGCCCCGGACAGGCGGATAGCAATCAGCCCCAGCATTTT.

The chain recombines TRBV5-1 with TRBJ2-2; TRBD2 aligns across 7 bases. Trimming took 5 bases from V and 1 from J; bases not matched to a gene: 5. CDR1 is SGHRS and CDR2 is YFSETQ in the germline V gene. CDR3 length: 15 residues. CDR3 region: CASRRGLQNTGELFF. The CDR3 region has the DNA TGCGCCAGCAGAAGGGGACTACAGAACACCGGGGAGCTGTTTTTT.

The chain combines TRBV6-5 with TRBJ2-7, with 9 bases identical to TRBD1. CDR1 and CDR2 (germline): MNHEY, SVGAGI. The V segment lost 5 bases and the J segment 3 bases; nucleotides outside the gene matches: 5. There are 14 residues in the CDR3. The CDR3 nucleotides read TGTGCCAGCAGTCGACAGGGGGGCGGCTACGAGCAGTACTTC. Amino acids: CASSRQGGGYEQYF.

This CDR3 is CASGLVLGINLNRGESIDYGYTF. The CDR3 coding sequence is TGTGCTAGTGGTTTGGTATTGGGTATCAACTTGAACAGAGGAGAATCCATCGACTATGGCTACACCTTC. The chain employs TRBV12-5 and TRBJ1-2; D unclear. The CDR3 spans 23 residues. Deletions cut 0 bases from V and 3 bases from J, with 35 bases between. CDR1 is LGHNT and CDR2 is FRNRAP in the germline V gene.

The rearrangement joins TRBV6-5 to TRBJ2-7; TRBD1 agrees at 11 bases. CDR1 is MNHEY and CDR2 is SVGAGI in the germline V gene. The CDR3 contains 14 residues. The J segment lost 1 base and the V segment lost 10 bases, leaving 6 bases of the junction unmatched. The CDR3 region is CATTGTGGSYEQYF. The CDR3 region has the DNA TGTGCCACCACCGGGACAGGGGGGTCCTACGAGCAGTACTTC.

The chain uses TRBV29-1 and TRBJ1-3; 7 positions agree with TRBD1. The CDR3 extends over 13 amino acids. J gave up 3 bases and V 5 bases, and 4 bases lay outside the gene matches. Germline CDR1 reads SQVTM; CDR2 reads ANQGSEA. For the CDR3, the DNA is TGCAGCGTTACACAGGGGTTTGGAAACACCATATATTTT. It specifies CSVTQGFGNTIYF.

This clone was seen a handful of times. This chain links TRBV7-6 with TRBJ1-5; TRBD1 might be the D (5 bases). The CDR3 has 14 residues. V shed 0 bases and J shed 5 bases, with 8 bases lying between them. Germline assignment: CDR1 SGHVS and CDR2 FNYEAQ. The CDR3 reads CASSLAPGDQPQHF. In DNA form, the CDR3 reads TGTGCCAGCAGCTTAGCCCCGGGGGATCAGCCCCAGCATTTT.

The rearrangement uses TRBV27 and TRBJ2-3; D possibly corresponds to TRBD1 (5 bases). V was trimmed by 3 bases and J by 7 bases, leaving 11 bases between them. CDR3 length equals 13 residues. Looked up from germline, CDR1 is MNHEY and CDR2 is SMNVEV (reference sequence). The CDR3 bases are TGTGCCAGCAGTTTCACTCCAGGGTATACGCAGTATTTT. It specifies CASSFTPGYTQYF.